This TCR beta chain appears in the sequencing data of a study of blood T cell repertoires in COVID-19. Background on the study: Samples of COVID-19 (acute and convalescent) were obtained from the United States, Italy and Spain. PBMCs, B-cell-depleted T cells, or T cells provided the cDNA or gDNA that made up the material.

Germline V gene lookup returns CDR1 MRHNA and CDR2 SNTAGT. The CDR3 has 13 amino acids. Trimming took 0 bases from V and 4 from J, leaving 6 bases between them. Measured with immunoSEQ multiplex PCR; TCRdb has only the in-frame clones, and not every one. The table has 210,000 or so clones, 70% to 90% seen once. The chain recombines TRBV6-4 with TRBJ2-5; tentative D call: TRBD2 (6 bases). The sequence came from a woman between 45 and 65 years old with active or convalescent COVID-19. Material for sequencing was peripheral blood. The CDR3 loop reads CASSDSGGETQYF. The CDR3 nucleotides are TGTGCCAGCAGTGACTCGGGAGGAGAGACCCAGTACTTC.